The T cell receptor beta chain described here comes from a study of shared clonotypes between healthy human individuals. Profiled with immunoSEQ multiplex PCR; TCRdb holds only in-frame clones, not every one. The sample shows a few hundred thousand clones, 97% of them seen only once. V was trimmed by 0 bases and J by 1 base, leaving 7 bases between them. The CDR3 contains 14 residues. CDR1 is SGHVS, CDR2 FNYEAQ, per germline. V gene TRBV7-6 combines with J gene TRBJ2-7; D is undetermined. The specimen was naive CD4+ T cells sorted from blood. The subset is: CD45RA+ positively selected. This TCR came from a woman in her 30s in good health. The DNA of the CDR3 is TGTGCCAGCAGCTTAGCGTCTCATTCCTACGAGCAGTACTTC. Translation: CASSLASHSYEQYF.